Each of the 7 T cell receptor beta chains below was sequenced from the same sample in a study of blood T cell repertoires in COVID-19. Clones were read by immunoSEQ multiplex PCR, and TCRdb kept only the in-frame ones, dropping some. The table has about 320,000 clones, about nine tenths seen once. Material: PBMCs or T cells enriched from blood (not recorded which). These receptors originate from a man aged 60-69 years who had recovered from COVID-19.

CDR3: CASSRDSNQPQHF. CDR3 nucleotide sequence: TGTGCCAGCTCACGGGACAGTAATCAGCCCCAGCATTTT. The V gene is TRBV18, the J gene TRBJ1-5; 7 nucleotides match TRBD1. Germline V gene data show CDR1 as KGHSH and CDR2 as LQKENI. After removal of 4 bases from V and 4 bases from J, the junction contained 1 base not matched to a gene. The CDR3 contains 13 residues.

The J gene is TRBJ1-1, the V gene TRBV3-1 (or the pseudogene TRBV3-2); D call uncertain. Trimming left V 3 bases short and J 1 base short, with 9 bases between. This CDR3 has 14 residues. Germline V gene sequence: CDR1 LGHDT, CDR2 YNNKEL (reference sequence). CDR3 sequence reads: CASSHPQENTEAFF. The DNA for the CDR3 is TGTGCCAGCAGCCATCCCCAGGAGAACACTGAAGCTTTCTTT.

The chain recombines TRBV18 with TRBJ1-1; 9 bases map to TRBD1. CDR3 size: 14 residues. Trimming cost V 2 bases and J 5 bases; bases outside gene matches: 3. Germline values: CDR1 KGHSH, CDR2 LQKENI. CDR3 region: CASSPNRGRTEAFF. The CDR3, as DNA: TGTGCCAGCTCACCAAACAGGGGGCGGACTGAAGCTTTCTTT.

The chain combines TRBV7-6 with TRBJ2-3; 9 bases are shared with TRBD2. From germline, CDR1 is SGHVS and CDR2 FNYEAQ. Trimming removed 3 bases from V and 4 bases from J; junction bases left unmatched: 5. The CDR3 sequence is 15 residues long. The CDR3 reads CASSLRGGGADTQYF. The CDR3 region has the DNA TGTGCCAGCAGCTTGCGGGGGGGCGGGGCAGATACGCAGTATTTT.

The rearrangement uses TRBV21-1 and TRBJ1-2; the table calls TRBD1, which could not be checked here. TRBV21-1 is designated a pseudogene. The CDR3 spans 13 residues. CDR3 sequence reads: CASSGDRFYGYTF. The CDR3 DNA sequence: TGTGCCAGCAGCGGGGACAGATTCTATGGCTACACCTTC.

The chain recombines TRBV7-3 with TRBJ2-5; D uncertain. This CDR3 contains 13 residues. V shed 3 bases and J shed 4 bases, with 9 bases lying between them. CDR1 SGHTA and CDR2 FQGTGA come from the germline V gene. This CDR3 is CASSLGFGETQYF. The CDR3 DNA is TGTGCCAGCAGCTTGGGCTTCGGAGAGACCCAGTACTTC.

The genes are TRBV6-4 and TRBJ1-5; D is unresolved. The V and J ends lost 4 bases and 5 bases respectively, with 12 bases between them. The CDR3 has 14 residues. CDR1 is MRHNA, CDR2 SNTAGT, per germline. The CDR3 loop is CASSGQAGDQPQHF. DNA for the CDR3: TGTGCCAGCAGTGGGCAGGCCGGGGATCAGCCCCAGCATTTT.